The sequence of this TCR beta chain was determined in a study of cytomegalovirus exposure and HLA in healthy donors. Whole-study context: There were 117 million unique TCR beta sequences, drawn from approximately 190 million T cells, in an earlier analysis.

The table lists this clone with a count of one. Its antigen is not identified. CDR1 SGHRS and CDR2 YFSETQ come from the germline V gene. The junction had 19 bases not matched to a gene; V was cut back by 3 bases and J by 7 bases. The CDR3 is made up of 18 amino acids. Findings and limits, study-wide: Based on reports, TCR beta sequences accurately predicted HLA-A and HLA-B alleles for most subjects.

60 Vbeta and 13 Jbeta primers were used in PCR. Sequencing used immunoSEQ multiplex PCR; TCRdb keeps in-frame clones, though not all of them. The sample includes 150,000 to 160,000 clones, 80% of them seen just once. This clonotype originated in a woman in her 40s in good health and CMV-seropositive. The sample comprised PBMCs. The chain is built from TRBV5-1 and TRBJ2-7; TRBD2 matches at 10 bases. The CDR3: CASSSGLAGARGIREQYF. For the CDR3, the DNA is TGCGCCAGCAGCTCGGGGCTAGCGGGAGCCCGAGGGATTAGGGAGCAGTACTTC.